This entry concerns a single T cell receptor (beta chain). Its antigen is currently unknown. The assay was immunoSEQ multiplex PCR, and TCRdb's table has in-frame clones only and misses some. Of 90,000 to 100,000 clones listed, roughly 95% were seen once; the top ten hold just over 2%. The entry originates in a study of OX40 agonist ivuxolimab in advanced cancers. Study overall: At roughly 83% male, the cohort had a mean age of approximately 60 years, ranging from roughly 20 to 90. It was permissible to have had prior anti-PD-1, anti-PD-L1 or anti-CTLA-4 therapy, and less than 45% had some. General observations from the study: Certain nonresponding patients likewise had low normalized T-cell clonal expansion.

Trimming stripped 1 base from V and 1 base from J, with 7 bases between. Germline assignment: CDR1 MNHEY and CDR2 SVGAGI. The CDR3 runs to 14 residues. The chain links TRBV6-5 to TRBJ1-1; D unresolved. The specimen comprised CD4+ or CD8+ T cells sorted from blood, sampled in a trial of the OX40 agonist ivuxolimab. The source is an adult with an advanced solid tumor such as melanoma, head and neck, liver or kidney cancer. The CDR3 sequence: CASSYFGRNTEAFF. The CDR3 DNA reads as TGTGCCAGCAGTTACTTCGGGAGGAACACTGAAGCTTTCTTT.